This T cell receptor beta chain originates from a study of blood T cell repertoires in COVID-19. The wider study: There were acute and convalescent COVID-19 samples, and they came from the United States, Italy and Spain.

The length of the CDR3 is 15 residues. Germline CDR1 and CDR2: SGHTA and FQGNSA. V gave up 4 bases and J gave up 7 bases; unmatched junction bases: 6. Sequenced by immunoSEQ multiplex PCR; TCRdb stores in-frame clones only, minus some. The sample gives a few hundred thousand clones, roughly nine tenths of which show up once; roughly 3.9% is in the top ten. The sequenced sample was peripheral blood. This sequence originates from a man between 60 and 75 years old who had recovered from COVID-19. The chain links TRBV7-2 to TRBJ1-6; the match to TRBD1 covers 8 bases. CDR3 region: CASSSTDRANSPLHF. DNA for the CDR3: TGTGCCAGCAGCTCCACGGACAGGGCCAATTCACCCCTCCACTTT.